This passage covers 5 T cell receptor beta chains from one sample sequenced in a study of regulatory T cells in long-lasting Graves disease. The time point was: persistent/refractory GD, antithyroid drugs over 5 years with positive TRAb. PBMC RNA served as the TCR library source. CDR3-region Arm-PCR and iRepertoire HTBI primers produced the TCR beta libraries. TCRdb recomputed calls from the multiplex PCR reads with MiXCR, one row per CDR3 protein. The data hold around 450,000 distinct CDR3 sequences, with 20% to 25% observed a single time. The sequencing here drew on peripheral blood mononuclear cells (PBMCs), taken when the disease was refractory, from a patient treated with antithyroid drugs. The source of these receptors is a female donor with Graves disease.

At least ten counts were recorded for this clonotype. The chain uses TRBV3-1 and TRBJ1-1; D is ambiguous. Trimming removed 3 bases at V and 2 bases at J, with 7 bases between. Germline lookup yields CDR1 LGHDT and CDR2 YNNKEL (reference sequence). The CDR3 totals 13 residues. For the CDR3, the DNA is TGTGCCAGCAGCCATAGAGAAAACACTGAAGCTTTCTTT. Amino acid sequence: CASSHRENTEAFF.

This clonotype was observed at least ten times. The chain recombines TRBV6-1 with TRBJ2-6, with D uncertain. Trimming stripped 6 bases from V and 4 bases from J, with 7 bases between. CDR3 length equals 13 residues. In germline, CDR1 is MNHNS, CDR2 SASEGT. The CDR3 sequence is CASSLWGANVLTF. The CDR3 DNA follows: TGTGCCAGCAGCCTGTGGGGGGCCAACGTCCTGACTTTC.

This clonotype was counted at least ten times. CDR3 sequence: CASTKGGEQYF. As DNA, the CDR3 is TGTGCCAGCACCAAGGGAGGCGAGCAGTACTTC. This chain joins TRBV12-3 or TRBV12-4 and TRBJ2-7, with a possible D match to TRBD2 (6 bases). CDR3 length: 11 amino acids. Trimming took off 7 bases at V and 6 bases at J, with 10 bases between the two ends.

The chain has TRBV7-2 and TRBJ1-5, with D maybe TRBD1 (6 bases). Germline V gene lookup returns CDR1 SGHTA and CDR2 FQGNSA. V was cut by 3 bases and J by 4 bases, with 19 bases left in between. The CDR3 totals 17 residues. The CDR3 region is CASSLEDRGVVNQPQHF. Here the CDR3 DNA reads TGTGCCAGCAGCTTGGAGGATAGGGGGGTAGTTAATCAGCCCCAGCATTTT.

The chain employs TRBV6-1 and TRBJ1-1; TRBD1 matches 10 bases. This CDR3 contains 13 residues. Trimming at V came to 11 bases and at J to 5 bases, leaving 8 bases not matched to a gene. Germline V gives CDR1 MNHNS, CDR2 SASEGT. The CDR3: CAALRDRGTEAFF. Written as DNA, the CDR3 is TGTGCCGCCCTGAGGGACAGGGGAACTGAAGCTTTCTTT.